This section outlines one T cell receptor beta chain sequence together with its context. Antigen specificity is unknown. This sample was included in a study of OX40 agonist ivuxolimab in advanced cancers. This CDR3 has 15 amino acids. Germline V gene data show CDR1 as LGHNA and CDR2 as YNFKEQ. Trimming stripped 1 base from V and 2 bases from J, with 9 bases between. Study-level points and caveats: Normalized T-cell clonal expansion was also low in some nonresponders. The study did not work out the antigen specificity of the expanded peripheral T cells.

The repertoire was sequenced with immunoSEQ multiplex PCR; TCRdb's copy has only in-frame clones and lacks some. The table includes tens of thousands of clones, about 91% detected once. This clonotype was sampled from an adult with an advanced solid tumor such as melanoma, head and neck, liver or kidney cancer. Sample: CD4+ or CD8+ T cells sorted from blood, taken in a trial of the OX40 agonist ivuxolimab. The rearrangement joins TRBV4-2 to TRBJ2-1, with unresolved D. In DNA, the CDR3 is TGTGCCAGCAGCCAAGTTAGTACGGCCTACAATGAGCAGTTCTTC. Translation: CASSQVSTAYNEQFF.